This T cell receptor (beta chain) emerged from a study of long-term antiretroviral therapy in people with HIV. A v3.0 immunoSEQ assay was performed at survey level. The repertoire was sequenced with immunoSEQ multiplex PCR; TCRdb's copy has only in-frame clones and lacks some. The table includes over 10,000 clones, 88% detected once. Trimming cost V 2 bases and J 5 bases; bases outside gene matches: 3. Germline CDR1 reads SGHRS; CDR2 reads YFSETQ. This CDR3 has 14 amino acids. The receptor comes from a woman in her thirties or forties with HIV. This sequence joins TRBV5-1 and TRBJ2-3, with 9 bases fitting TRBD2. Sequences were derived from unsorted PBMCs, sampled 2.1 years after starting antiretroviral therapy. The chain's CDR3 is CASSLQRGEDTQYF. CDR3 DNA sequence: TGCGCCAGCAGCTTACAGCGGGGGGAAGATACGCAGTATTTT. Filled out from reference TRBV5-1 and TRBJ2-3, the complete variable domain reads KAGVTQTPRYLIKTRGQQVTLSCSPISGHRSVSWYQQTPGQGLQFLFEYFSETQRNKGNFPGRFSGRQFSNSRSEMNVSTLELGDSALYLCASSLQRGEDTQYFGPGTRLTVL.